This T cell receptor beta chain was sequenced during a study of cytomegalovirus exposure and HLA in healthy donors. Germline V CDR1 and CDR2: LNHNV, YYDKDF (reference sequence). V lost 3 bases, J lost 3 bases, and 17 bases lay in between. The CDR3 extends over 16 amino acids. Points on this clone: The target antigen is unknown.

General study findings and limits: When a later analysis compared HLA-associated TCR beta chains with equally common others, the HLA-associated chains turned out to be more clonally expanded and to have lower generation probabilities.

PCR was performed using 60 Vbeta and 13 Jbeta primers. Generated by immunoSEQ multiplex PCR, the TCRdb table keeps only in-frame clones and is missing some. In the table there are roughly 200,000 clones, around 79% of which are singletons. Specimen: PBMCs. This sequence originates from a young woman in good health and CMV-seropositive. The V gene is TRBV15, the J gene TRBJ1-1; D remains unclear. CDR3 region: CATSRERVPPHTEAFF. The CDR3 DNA is TGTGCCACCAGCAGGGAACGGGTCCCCCCTCACACTGAAGCTTTCTTT.